This passage covers 23 T cell receptor beta chains from one sample sequenced in a study of graft-versus-host responses after intestinal transplantation. These TCRs' antigens remain unknown. Sequencing used immunoSEQ multiplex PCR; TCRdb keeps in-frame clones, though not all of them. Among about 59,000 clones listed, 90% to 95% were seen once. Specimen: unstimulated CD4+ T cells sorted from spleen or lymph node cells, collected before transplant. The receptors originated from a human donor who was the organ donor for an intestinal transplant.

V is TRBV7-2 and J is TRBJ1-2; D possibly corresponds to TRBD1 (5 bases). Germline lookup yields CDR1 SGHTA and CDR2 FQGNSA. V dropped 5 bases and J dropped 2 bases, with 12 bases sitting between them. This CDR3 has 14 residues. In nucleotides, the CDR3 is TGTGCCAGCAGCCTAGGGACCATCAACTATGGCTACACCTTC. Translation gives CASSLGTINYGYTF.

This chain connects TRBV7-9 to TRBJ2-5; D gene unclear. Germline assignment: CDR1 SEHNR and CDR2 FQNEAQ (reference sequence). Trimming removed 4 bases at V and 3 bases at J, with 18 bases between. There are 16 residues in the CDR3. The CDR3 is CASSYNKWGSEETQYF. The CDR3, as DNA: TGTGCCAGCAGCTACAATAAGTGGGGATCCGAAGAGACCCAGTACTTC.

The chain recombines TRBV14 with TRBJ2-1; D is ambiguous. Germline V gene data show CDR1 as SGHDN and CDR2 as FVKESK. V lost 2 bases, J lost 3 bases, and 8 bases lay in between. This CDR3 region has 14 residues. CDR3 nucleotides: TGTGCCAGCAGCCAAATGGGGTTCTACAATGAGCAGTTCTTC. It specifies CASSQMGFYNEQFF.

V and J are TRBV7-9 and TRBJ2-3; 8 bases fit TRBD1. V dropped 6 bases and J dropped 0; count of bases not matched to a gene: 5. Germline CDR1 is SEHNR and CDR2 is FQNEAQ (reference sequence). This CDR3 is 15 amino acids long. CDR3 region: CASRRTGTSTDTQYF. The CDR3 DNA reads TGTGCCAGCAGGCGGACAGGGACTAGCACAGATACGCAGTATTTT.

The V gene is TRBV27, the J gene TRBJ2-3; 8 bases match TRBD1. Germline V gene data show CDR1 as MNHEY and CDR2 as SMNVEV (reference sequence). The V gene end was trimmed by 2 bases and the J gene end by 4 bases; junction bases not matched to a gene: 8. This CDR3 spans 16 amino acids. CDR3 sequence reads: CASSLTPDRVADTQYF. CDR3 in DNA: TGTGCCAGCAGTTTAACCCCGGACAGGGTTGCAGATACGCAGTATTTT.

V and J are TRBV7-6 and TRBJ1-6; D is possibly TRBD1 (6 bases). The CDR3 has 15 residues. V gave up 2 bases and J gave up 10 bases, with 15 bases separating them. Germline V gives CDR1 SGHVS, CDR2 FNYEAQ. The CDR3 DNA is TGTGCCAGCAGCTTATCGGCAGGGGTGAACTCACCCCTCCACTTT. Amino acid sequence: CASSLSAGVNSPLHF.

The chain couples TRBV20-1 to TRBJ2-1; unclear D gene. Germline V gene lookup returns CDR1 DFQATT and CDR2 SNEGSKA (reference sequence). V lost 5 bases and J lost 6, with 5 bases in between. The CDR3 length is 10 residues. The CDR3 loop reads CSAYLNEQFF. CDR3 bases: TGCAGTGCTTATCTCAATGAGCAGTTCTTC.

The rearrangement links TRBV7-2 to TRBJ2-3, with 8 bases that match TRBD2. Germline loops: CDR1 SGHTA, CDR2 FQGNSA. Trimming took 3 bases from V and 4 from J; bases not matched to a gene: 6. The CDR3 extends over 15 amino acids. This chain's CDR3 is CASSFDGGAADTQYF. Written as DNA, the CDR3 is TGTGCCAGCAGCTTTGACGGGGGGGCTGCAGATACGCAGTATTTT.

V is TRBV2 and J is TRBJ2-3; D gene ambiguous. The CDR3 consists of 12 residues. Germline V gene lookup returns CDR1 SNHLY and CDR2 FYNNEI. The ends were cut back, 8 bases at V and 5 bases at J, with 11 bases in the middle. CDR3 loop: CASRPNRDTQYF. CDR3 DNA: TGTGCCAGCCGGCCCAACCGAGATACGCAGTATTTT. Using reference TRBV2 and TRBJ2-3 for the parts outside the CDR3, the full variable domain is EPEVTQTPSHQVTQMGQEVILRCVPISNHLYFYWYRQILGQKVEFLVSFYNNEISEKSEIFDDQFSVERPDGSNFTLKIRSTKLEDSAMYFCASRPNRDTQYFGPGTRLTVL.

The chain links TRBV10-2 to TRBJ1-5; D is possibly TRBD1 (6 bases). The CDR3 totals 15 residues. From germline, CDR1 is WSHSY and CDR2 SAAADI. V shed 0 bases and J shed 9 bases, with 15 bases lying between them. The CDR3 DNA is TGCGCCAGCAGTGAGTCGATTGGGGGCGACTGGCCCCAGCATTTT. It encodes CASSESIGGDWPQHF.

The genes are TRBV4-3 and TRBJ2-5; no definite D call. Trimming took 1 base from V and 1 from J, leaving 7 bases between them. CDR1 is LGHNA, CDR2 YSLEER, per germline. The CDR3 totals 14 residues. The CDR3 sequence is CASSQATLQETQYF. Written as DNA, the CDR3 is TGCGCCAGCAGCCAAGCGACTCTCCAAGAGACCCAGTACTTC.

The chain is built from TRBV18 and TRBJ2-5; D not resolved. The CDR3 sequence is 14 residues long. V was pared by 2 bases and J by 1 base, with 8 bases between. Germline V gives CDR1 KGHSH, CDR2 LQKENI. CDR3 loop: CASSPAYLQETQYF. As DNA, the CDR3 is TGTGCCAGCTCACCAGCTTATCTCCAAGAGACCCAGTACTTC.

The V gene is TRBV18, the J gene TRBJ1-5; D is undetermined. V was clipped by 6 bases and J by 3 bases, with 6 bases between them. Germline V gives CDR1 KGHSH, CDR2 LQKENI. The CDR3 is 12 amino acids. In nucleotides, the CDR3 is TGTGCCAGCTCTACCTACAATCAGCCCCAGCATTTT. This codes for CASSTYNQPQHF.

The V gene is TRBV19, the J gene TRBJ2-4; D is tentatively TRBD1 or TRBD2 (5 bases each). From germline, CDR1 is LNHDA and CDR2 SQIVND (reference sequence). The CDR3 is 15 residues long. Trimming removed 8 bases at V and 0 bases at J, with 14 bases between. CDR3 coding DNA: TGTGCCAGTGGCTTCAGGGACCTAGCCAAAAACATTCAGTACTTC. Amino acid sequence: CASGFRDLAKNIQYF.

This sequence joins TRBV19 and TRBJ1-4; D is perhaps TRBD1 (6 bases). V gave up 1 base and J gave up 2 bases, with 8 bases separating them. In germline, CDR1 is LNHDA, CDR2 SQIVND (reference sequence). The CDR3 is made up of 15 amino acids. The CDR3 is CASSIAGVTNEKLFF. CDR3 sequence (DNA): TGTGCCAGTAGTATAGCAGGGGTTACTAATGAAAAACTGTTTTTT.

The V and J genes are TRBV25-1 and TRBJ2-5, with 9 nucleotides matching TRBD2. Germline V gene sequence: CDR1 MGHDK, CDR2 SYGVNS. Losses at the gene ends were 6 bases for V and 2 bases for J; bases not matched to a gene: 16. CDR3 length: 18 residues. The CDR3 region has the DNA TGTGCCAGCAGGGACGACCCCCCATGGGCGGGGGGGCAAGAGACCCAGTACTTC. The encoded protein is CASRDDPPWAGGQETQYF. Full variable domain (rest looked up from reference TRBV25-1 and TRBJ2-5): EADIYQTPRYLVIGTGKKITLECSQTMGHDKMYWYQQDPGMELHLIHYSYGVNSTEKGDLSSESTVSRIRTEHFPLTLESARPSHTSQYLCASRDDPPWAGGQETQYFGPGTRLLVL.

This chain joins TRBV4-3 and TRBJ2-7, with 8 bases that match TRBD1. The germline CDR1 and CDR2 sequences are LGHNA and YSLEER. This CDR3 spans 15 amino acids. V lost 1 base and J lost 7; bases outside the gene matches: 9. Written as DNA, the CDR3 is TGCGCCAGCAGCCAAGTAGCGACAGGGGTAGGGGAGCAGTACTTC. Protein product: CASSQVATGVGEQYF.

This clone was seen only a few times. The chain links TRBV25-1 to TRBJ2-3; 8 nucleotides line up with TRBD2. Germline CDR1 is MGHDK and CDR2 is SYGVNS. V lost 5 bases to trimming and J lost 5 bases; unmatched junction nucleotides: 6. The CDR3 spans 14 residues. DNA of the CDR3: TGTGCCAGCAGTCTTCGGGGGGGCGGAGATACGCAGTATTTT. Its protein is CASSLRGGGDTQYF.

In this sample, this clone turned up once. The chain is built from TRBV7-7 and TRBJ2-5, with 8 bases lining up with TRBD2. Germline V gene data show CDR1 as SSHAT and CDR2 as FNYEAQ (reference sequence). The CDR3 covers 15 residues. The CDR3 protein is CASSSRGGSGETQYF. CDR3 sequence (DNA): TGTGCTAGCTCTAGTCGGGGGGGGTCGGGAGAGACCCAGTACTTC.

This clone has just one count. V usage is TRBV4-2 and J usage is TRBJ2-1; 7 bases agree with TRBD2. Trimming took 1 base from V and 6 from J; bases not matched to a gene: 6. The CDR3 sequence is 15 residues long. CDR1 is LGHNA and CDR2 is YNFKEQ in the germline V gene. The CDR3 protein is CASSQGRGVPNEQFF. The CDR3 region has the DNA TGTGCCAGCAGCCAAGGACGGGGGGTCCCCAATGAGCAGTTCTTC.

The rearrangement links TRBV4-1 to TRBJ1-2; D is possibly TRBD1 (5 bases). V lost 1 base and J 11 bases, leaving 14 bases between the germline ends. CDR3 size: 13 residues. The germline V gene has CDR1 MGHRA and CDR2 YSYEKL. The CDR3 DNA reads as TGCGCCAGCAGCCAAGTCCTCTTGACAGCGTACACCTTC. Its translation: CASSQVLLTAYTF.

The genes are TRBV21-1 and TRBJ1-6; the table gives TRBD1 as D, unverified against the DNA. TRBV21-1 is listed as a pseudogene. The CDR3 length is 21 residues. DNA for the CDR3: TGTGCCAGCAGAAACCTGGGAGGGGGACAGGGGACCTCCTCCTATAATTCACCCCTCCACTTT. It is translated as CASRNLGGGQGTSSYNSPLHF.

This sequence joins TRBV7-2 and TRBJ2-6; D might be TRBD2 (5 bases). The CDR3 runs 17 residues. V lost 3 bases, J lost 0 bases, and 12 bases lay in between. Germline V gene data show CDR1 as SGHTA and CDR2 as FQGNSA. CDR3 amino acids: CASSFVRVASGANVLTF. The CDR3 DNA is TGTGCCAGCAGCTTTGTGAGGGTAGCCTCTGGGGCCAACGTCCTGACTTTC.